These T cell receptor beta chains were read from a single sample in a study of OX40 agonist ivuxolimab in advanced cancers. Method: immunoSEQ multiplex PCR; TCRdb's copy keeps in-frame clones and lacks some. The table lists 53,000 or so clones, about 78% of them singletons, with around 2% in the top ten. Sequencing was performed on CD4+ or CD8+ T cells sorted from blood, taken in a trial of the OX40 agonist ivuxolimab. These receptors were obtained from an adult with an advanced solid tumor such as melanoma, head and neck, liver or kidney cancer. The CDR3 runs from the conserved cysteine through the conserved F or W. Not every row has a clone size; where given, it reads once, few, many or a size class.

>.|TRBV5-1
CASSLAFGNTIYF
>.|TRBV10-3
CAIMQGFDYGYTF
>.|TRBV19
CASVPGQGLSRNQPQHF
>.|TRBV10-3
CAIKDTGGSGNTIYF
>.|TRBV5-6
CASSLVRKCFF
>.|TRBV11-3
CASSSTGDEQYF
>many|TRBV6-5
CASGGDRDSNQPQHF
>.|TRBV19
CASSIIRPGELFF
>.|TRBV29-1
CSIGTPSQNYGYTF
>.|TRBV5-1
CASSFDRYEQYF
>.|TRBV6-5
CASTLRDSNQPQHF
>few|TRBV28
CASSLPTIYEKLFF
>.|TRBV4-1
CASSQDKNGANSYEQYF
>.|TRBV19
CASSLTGRSYEQYF
>medium-sized|TRBV4-1
CASSQGLRDTSFRGYEQYF
>.|TRBV6-5
CASSRQTGNYGYTF
>.|TRBV7-9
CASSSDPGTGGTNEKLFF
>.|TRBV6-1
CASTHRGGNTEAFF
>once|TRBV6-1
CASSEGRASTDTQYF
>few|TRBV10-3
CAARGGQGSDTQYF
>.|TRBV6-1
CASSEMPTGGYEQYF
>.|TRBV29-1
CGGSDRASEQYF
>.|TRBV6-1
CASGRGGGGELFF
>.|TRBV2
CASSENSGGQPQHF
>once|TRBV29-1
CSVRAGQGAGDTQYF
>.|TRBV7-2
CASSPELGSRAGNQPQHF
>.|TRBV23-1
CAGLRGKTGGNTEAFF
>few|TRBV30
CAWRQRPDTQYF
>few|TRBV4-2
CASSHPLRDFNNEQFF
>.|TRBV7-9
CASSFTQGGVQFF
>.|TRBV7-9
CASSLVTGDEQFF
>once|TRBV21-1
CASSKVQGETQYF
>.|TRBV10-2
CATFPGGFSTDTQYF
>.|TRBV18
CASSPPGAKNIQYF
>.|TRBV7-9
CASSLESRYNEQFF
>.|TRBV11-3
CASSLRGLAGENEQFF
>.|TRBV2
CASKEEYGELFF
>.|TRBV7-3
CASSPNYNSYEQYF
>.|TRBV9
CASSSHVSETQYF
>.|TRBV6-5
CASSPVRAGEQFF
>.|TRBV28
CASERANTEAFF
>.|TRBV5-1
CASSLDQGGQPQHF
>.|TRBV19
CASSHLAGVGYNEQFF
>.|TRBV19
CASSTYPGLAGGFTDTQYF
>.|TRBV7-3
CASSLGPNQPQHF
>.|TRBV27
CASGTGHNYGYTF
>.|TRBV7-9
CASSLGGGGTEAFF
>.|TRBV19
CASSIDLPGTGNTGELFF
>.|TRBV25-1
CASSDISGRVPYNEQFF
>.|TRBV6-5
CASVRQGANNEQFF
>.|TRBV5-1
CASSRDSDYGYTF